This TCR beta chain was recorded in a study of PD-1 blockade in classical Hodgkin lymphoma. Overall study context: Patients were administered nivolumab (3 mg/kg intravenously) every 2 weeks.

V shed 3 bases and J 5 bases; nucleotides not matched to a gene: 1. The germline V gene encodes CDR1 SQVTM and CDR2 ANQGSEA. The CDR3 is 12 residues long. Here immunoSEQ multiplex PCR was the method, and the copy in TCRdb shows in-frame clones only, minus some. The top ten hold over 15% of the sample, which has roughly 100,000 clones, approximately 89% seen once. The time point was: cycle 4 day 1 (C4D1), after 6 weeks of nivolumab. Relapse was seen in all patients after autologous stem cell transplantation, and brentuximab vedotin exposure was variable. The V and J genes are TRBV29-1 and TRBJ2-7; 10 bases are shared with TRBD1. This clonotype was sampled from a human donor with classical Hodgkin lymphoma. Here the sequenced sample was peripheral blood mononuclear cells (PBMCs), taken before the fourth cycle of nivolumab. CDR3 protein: CSVEGTGDEQYF. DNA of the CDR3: TGCAGCGTTGAGGGGACAGGGGACGAGCAGTACTTC.